The clone carrying this T cell receptor (beta chain) is medium-sized. The protocol was immunoSEQ multiplex PCR, while the TCRdb copy is restricted to in-frame clones and leaves out a portion. The sample consists of 80,000 to 100,000 clones, 82% of them appearing once. This sample is part of a study of blood T cell repertoires in COVID-19. Study at large: T cells, B-cell-depleted T cells, or PBMCs supplied cDNA or gDNA.

CDR1 and CDR2 (germline): WNHNN, SYGVQD (reference sequence). The V end was cut by 5 bases, the J end by 2 bases, with 9 bases between. The CDR3 extends over 13 amino acids. The sample was peripheral blood. The receptor was isolated from a man between 65 and 79 years old with active or convalescent COVID-19. The rearrangement uses TRBV10-1 and TRBJ1-1, with no clear D. Here the CDR3 DNA reads TGCGCCAGCAGTCTGGGAGCTAACACTGAAGCTTTCTTT. Protein sequence: CASSLGANTEAFF.